What follows is one TCR beta chain and its context. Its target is not known. One end of the junction is discordant with germline, which a read error may explain. This entry is derived from a study of T cells in Graves' hyperthyroidism and ophthalmopathy. Study information: Blood from the periphery was taken at initial diagnosis, before any treatment. The study's findings and limits: Expanded thyroid clonotypes (above 0.001) were mostly also found in blood.

Germline CDR1 reads SEHNR; CDR2 reads FQNEAQ (reference sequence). This CDR3 spans 16 amino acids. Regions amplified from RNA transcripts were the TCR beta CDR3 regions. The HTBI primer set served for first-round RT-PCR of the TCR CDR3. From the multiplex PCR reads, TCRdb called clonotypes with MiXCR, one entry per CDR3 protein. The sample lists approximately 870,000 distinct CDR3 sequences, over 35% occurring once. The clonotype was recovered from a man aged 18 to 30 with Graves' hyperthyroidism. The specimen sequenced was blood. The chain employs TRBV7-9 and TRBJ1-6; possibly TRBD1 for D (6 bases). The DNA for the CDR3 is TGCGCCAGCAGCCAAGAAGGGGGTGGTATGGGTTCACCCCTCCACTTT. Its translation: CASSQEGGGMGSPLHF.